Listed here are 29 T cell receptor beta chains from one sample, sequenced in a study of blood T cell repertoires in COVID-19. The protocol was immunoSEQ multiplex PCR, while the TCRdb copy is restricted to in-frame clones and leaves out a portion. The data contain fewer than 75,000 clones, approximately 87% of them singletons. Input material: peripheral blood. The receptors originated from a man aged 60 to 69 with active or convalescent COVID-19.

This clone showed up just a few times. V and J are TRBV7-9 and TRBJ2-1, with TRBD2 as a possible D gene (5 bases). Germline lookup yields CDR1 SEHNR and CDR2 FQNEAQ (reference sequence). The CDR3 is 17 amino acids. Trimming shortened V by 0 bases and J by 5 bases, and 17 bases separated the two germline ends. The CDR3: CASSLAVGALPHNEQFF. Here the CDR3 DNA reads TGTGCCAGCAGCTTAGCGGTGGGAGCCCTCCCCCACAATGAGCAGTTCTTC. The full variable domain, with the rest looked up from reference TRBV7-9 and TRBJ2-1, is DTGVSQNPRHKITKRGQNVTFRCDPISEHNRLYWYRQTLGQGPEFLTYFQNEAQLEKSRLLSDRFSAERPKGSFSTLEIQRTEQGDSAMYLCASSLAVGALPHNEQFFGPGTRLTVL.

This clone was counted only a few times. The rearrangement links TRBV7-9 to TRBJ1-6, with TRBD1 matching over 7 bases. CDR1 SEHNR and CDR2 FQNEAQ come from the germline V gene (reference sequence). Germline trimming cut 4 bases from V and 12 bases from J; bases unmatched to any gene: 9. The CDR3 is 14 amino acids. CDR3 in amino acids: CASSSSGGNEPLHF. In nucleotides, the CDR3 is TGTGCCAGCAGCTCGTCAGGGGGAAACGAACCCCTCCACTTT.

The chain uses TRBV12-5 and TRBJ1-1; 9 bases map to TRBD1. The CDR3 covers 15 residues. Germline trimming cut 1 base from V and 7 bases from J; bases unmatched to any gene: 7. Germline values: CDR1 LGHNT, CDR2 FRNRAP. The CDR3 sequence: CASGLAGQGRDEAFF. CDR3 nucleotide sequence: TGTGCTAGTGGTTTGGCAGGACAGGGGAGGGATGAAGCTTTCTTT.

The chain has TRBV6-8 and TRBJ2-7; 9 bases fit TRBD1. This CDR3 contains 16 residues. V dropped 4 bases and J dropped 0; count of bases not matched to a gene: 7. The V gene's germline CDR1 is MNHGY and CDR2 SAAAGT. CDR3 in amino acids: CASSFLDRGGSYEQYF. The CDR3 DNA reads as TGTGCCAGCAGTTTCCTGGACAGGGGAGGCTCCTACGAGCAGTACTTC.

The chain links TRBV7-9 to TRBJ1-2; D remains unclear. Between the trimmed V and J ends, which lost 5 bases and 5 bases, there was a span of 15 bases. This CDR3 is 14 amino acids long. Germline lookup yields CDR1 SEHNR and CDR2 FQNEAQ (reference sequence). Here the CDR3 reads CASSPSANGYGYTF. The CDR3 DNA sequence: TGTGCCAGCAGCCCATCAGCTAACGGGTATGGCTACACCTTC.

The chain joins TRBV7-8 to TRBJ1-5, with 7 bases fitting TRBD1. The trim removed 5 bases at V and 4 bases at J, leaving 14 bases unmatched. Germline values: CDR1 SGHVS, CDR2 FQNEAQ. This CDR3 comprises 17 residues. The CDR3 is CASSPVSLTGINQPQHF. CDR3 bases: TGTGCCAGCAGCCCCGTTTCATTGACAGGGATTAATCAGCCCCAGCATTTT.

The chain employs TRBV5-4 and TRBJ2-2; 9 nucleotides agree with TRBD2. The V segment lost 0 bases and the J segment 4 bases; nucleotides outside the gene matches: 1. The V gene's germline CDR1 is SGHNT and CDR2 YYREEE (reference sequence). The CDR3 runs 15 residues. This chain's CDR3 is CASSLVLAGTGELFF. The CDR3 nucleotides are TGTGCCAGCAGCTTGGTACTAGCGGGCACCGGGGAGCTGTTTTTT.

This chain joins TRBV25-1 and TRBJ1-2, with 8 nucleotides matching TRBD1. The CDR3 loop spans 16 amino acids. Germline values: CDR1 MGHDK, CDR2 SYGVNS. Unmatched junction bases numbered 11, after V lost 6 bases and J lost 2 bases. DNA of the CDR3: TGTGCCAGCAGAGGGGGCAGGGGGCGCAAAAACTATGGCTACACCTTC. This encodes CASRGGRGRKNYGYTF.

The chain uses TRBV6-5 and TRBJ1-6; no clear D gene. With 6 bases removed from V and 9 bases from J, the gap between germline ends came to 9 bases. The CDR3 covers 12 residues. Germline V gene sequence: CDR1 MNHEY, CDR2 SVGAGI. The CDR3 reads CASSVRGSPLHF. As DNA, the CDR3 is TGTGCCAGCAGCGTTAGAGGTTCACCCCTCCACTTT.

This chain connects TRBV5-6 to TRBJ1-3; the D gene is possibly TRBD1 (5 bases). The CDR3 covers 14 residues. Trimming removed 1 base from V and 2 bases from J, with 7 bases in between. Per germline, CDR1 SGHDT and CDR2 YYEEEE. CDR3 DNA sequence: TGTGCCAGCAGCTTGATAGGGGCTGGAAACACCATATATTTT. This encodes CASSLIGAGNTIYF.

This clone was found once. V gene TRBV11-3 combines with J gene TRBJ2-2, with 7 bases that match TRBD2. The germline CDR1 and CDR2 sequences are SGHNT and YENEEA. The CDR3 totals 16 residues. Unmatched junction bases numbered 12, after V lost 3 bases and J lost 8 bases. CDR3 nucleotide sequence: TGTGCCAGCAGCTTCTCCAGCGGGATAAGGTCTGGGGAGCTGTTTTTT. As protein: CASSFSSGIRSGELFF.

The chain combines TRBV14 with TRBJ2-2, with 10 bases matching TRBD2. This CDR3 has 16 amino acids. Germline CDR1 SGHDN, CDR2 FVKESK. V trimming: 1 base; J trimming: 3 bases; junction bases outside the gene matches: 2. CDR3 protein: CASSQASGSYTGELFF. In DNA form, the CDR3 reads TGTGCCAGCAGCCAAGCTAGCGGGAGTTACACCGGGGAGCTGTTTTTT.

J is TRBJ2-7 and V is TRBV5-4, with 10 bases lining up with TRBD1. Looked up from germline, CDR1 is SGHNT and CDR2 is YYREEE (reference sequence). This CDR3 is built from 15 residues. V gave up 4 bases and J gave up 2 bases; unmatched junction bases: 6. The CDR3 DNA reads as TGTGCCAGCAGCGCATCCGGGACAGGGGCCTACGAGCAGTACTTC. Protein: CASSASGTGAYEQYF.

The chain recombines TRBV19 with TRBJ1-2; unclear D gene. The CDR3 consists of 17 residues. With 4 bases removed from V and 3 bases from J, the gap between germline ends came to 21 bases. The germline gives CDR1 LNHDA, CDR2 SQIVND (reference sequence). In DNA form, the CDR3 reads TGTGCCAGTAGTAACGCCTTCGGGCAGCGGATGGACTATGGCTACACCTTC. Translation: CASSNAFGQRMDYGYTF. The full variable domain, in which reference TRBV19 and TRBJ1-2 provide the parts outside the CDR3, is DGGITQSPKYLFRKEGQNVTLSCEQNLNHDAMYWYRQDPGQGLRLIYYSQIVNDFQKGDIAEGYSVSREKKESFPLTVTSAQKNPTAFYLCASSNAFGQRMDYGYTFGSGTRLTVV.

The J gene is TRBJ2-5, the V gene TRBV6-5; D is unresolved. Per the germline V gene, CDR1 is MNHEY and CDR2 is SVGAGI. The CDR3 consists of 14 residues. V was trimmed by 0 bases and J by 2 bases, leaving 7 bases between them. CDR3 sequence: CASSYSPRQETQYF. DNA of the CDR3: TGTGCCAGCAGTTACTCGCCTAGACAAGAGACCCAGTACTTC.

The rearrangement links TRBV7-3 to TRBJ1-1; 9 bases are a match to TRBD1. CDR1 is SGHTA and CDR2 is FQGTGA in the germline V gene. The CDR3 has 16 amino acids. The J segment lost 1 base and the V segment lost 5 bases, leaving 8 bases of the junction unmatched. As DNA, the CDR3 is TGTGCCAGCAGCACTACAGGGGGCGCGTGGAACACTGAAGCTTTCTTT. It specifies CASSTTGGAWNTEAFF.

The chain couples TRBV5-1 to TRBJ2-5; D might be TRBD2 (5 bases). The CDR3 consists of 14 residues. The germline V gene encodes CDR1 SGHRS and CDR2 YFSETQ. The germline V and J ends were trimmed by 2 bases and 3 bases, with 11 bases remaining between them. CDR3 protein: CASSFGLAEETQYF. Written as DNA, the CDR3 is TGCGCCAGCAGCTTCGGGCTAGCAGAAGAGACCCAGTACTTC.

The chain links TRBV19 to TRBJ2-1; 11 nucleotides match TRBD1. The trim removed 5 bases at V and 6 bases at J, leaving 15 bases unmatched. The CDR3 is 18 amino acids. Germline V gene data show CDR1 as LNHDA and CDR2 as SQIVND (reference sequence). The CDR3 reads CASSGNRGTGTGGNEQFF. In DNA, the CDR3 is TGTGCCAGTAGTGGGAACCGGGGGACAGGGACAGGGGGCAATGAGCAGTTCTTC.

The rearrangement links TRBV4-2 to TRBJ2-1, with D possibly matching TRBD2 (6 bases). The CDR3 loop spans 19 amino acids. Between the trimmed V and J ends, which lost 0 bases and 8 bases, there was a span of 26 bases. Per the germline V gene, CDR1 is LGHNA and CDR2 is YNFKEQ. The CDR3 region is CASSQDRPATELALDEQFF. The CDR3 DNA reads TGTGCCAGCAGCCAAGATCGACCGGCAACCGAGCTAGCGTTAGATGAGCAGTTCTTC.

V and J are TRBV19 and TRBJ2-7; TRBD2 is a possible D gene (5 bases). Trimming pared 2 bases from V and 3 bases from J, leaving 14 bases between. The CDR3 has 15 amino acids. Germline values: CDR1 LNHDA, CDR2 SQIVND (reference sequence). The CDR3 protein is CASSISGSYNYEQYF. For the CDR3, the DNA is TGTGCCAGTAGTATATCTGGGAGCTACAACTACGAGCAGTACTTC.

CDR3 sequence: CASSPRTDSNYGYTF. As DNA, the CDR3 is TGTGCCAGCAGCCCGAGGACAGACTCTAACTATGGCTACACCTTC. The chain uses TRBV7-3 and TRBJ1-2, with D perhaps TRBD1 (6 bases). Germline values: CDR1 SGHTA, CDR2 FQGTGA. The CDR3 runs to 15 residues. Trimming left V 5 bases short and J 0 bases short, with 13 bases between.

This rearrangement joins TRBV19 to TRBJ2-2, with D possibly being TRBD2 (5 bases). Germline assignment: CDR1 LNHDA and CDR2 SQIVND (reference sequence). The CDR3 loop spans 16 amino acids. V was shortened by 5 bases and J by 3 bases, with 16 bases between the two germline ends. The CDR3 DNA sequence: TGTGCCAGTAGTCTCTTAAGGCGGGTCGACACCGGGGAGCTGTTTTTT. Protein sequence: CASSLLRRVDTGELFF.

This sequence joins TRBV19 and TRBJ2-3; no reliable D call. Trimming left V 5 bases short and J 4 bases short, with 7 bases between. The CDR3 covers 12 residues. Germline lookup yields CDR1 LNHDA and CDR2 SQIVND (reference sequence). In DNA form, the CDR3 reads TGTGCCAGTAGTCCCCGTGCAGATACGCAGTATTTT. Translation: CASSPRADTQYF.

The genes are TRBV6-4 and TRBJ1-5, with TRBD1 identical over 11 bases. The V gene's germline CDR1 is MRHNA and CDR2 SNTAGT. Unmatched junction bases numbered 5, after V lost 2 bases and J lost 5 bases. There are 16 residues in the CDR3. The CDR3 loop reads CASSDRWDRGDQPQHF. The CDR3 bases are TGTGCCAGCAGTGACAGGTGGGACAGGGGGGATCAGCCCCAGCATTTT.

With regard to this clone: The same CDR3 also results from other DNA sequences found in this sample. V is TRBV2 and J is TRBJ1-5; D is undetermined. CDR3 length equals 14 residues. Germline CDR1 and CDR2: SNHLY and FYNNEI. Trimming took off 7 bases at V and 0 bases at J, with 10 bases between the two ends. CDR3 nucleotides: TGTGCCAGCAATGGGAGGATTAGCAATCAGCCCCAGCATTTT. Encoded protein: CASNGRISNQPQHF.

The rearrangement joins TRBV7-9 to TRBJ1-1, with TRBD1 matching over 9 bases. Germline CDR1 is SEHNR and CDR2 is FQNEAQ (reference sequence). V shed 5 bases, J shed 5 bases, and the junction held 6 bases outside the gene matches. The CDR3 is 14 amino acids. CDR3 DNA: TGTGCCAGCAGCGAACAGGGGGCGCAGACTGAAGCTTTCTTT. Translating it yields CASSEQGAQTEAFF.

This clone was counted only a few times. This rearrangement joins TRBV10-1 to TRBJ2-1; 9 bases are shared with TRBD2. CDR3 length: 17 residues. Germline V gene lookup returns CDR1 WNHNN and CDR2 SYGVQD (reference sequence). With 4 bases clipped from V and 0 bases from J, the junction kept 7 bases outside the gene matches. CDR3 loop: CASSAFGTSLSYNEQFF. The CDR3 DNA is TGCGCCAGCAGTGCCTTCGGGACTAGCCTCTCCTACAATGAGCAGTTCTTC.

This chain joins TRBV10-3 and TRBJ2-7; TRBD1 aligns across 7 bases. This CDR3 is built from 16 residues. The trim removed 2 bases at V and 2 bases at J, leaving 9 bases unmatched. Germline assignment: CDR1 ENHRY and CDR2 SYGVKD. CDR3 bases: TGTGCCATCAGTGAGGCTGACAGGGACCCCCCCTACGAGCAGTACTTC. Translated, it gives CAISEADRDPPYEQYF.

The CDR3: CATSRDTGPGELFF. The CDR3 DNA is TGTGCCACCAGCAGAGACACAGGGCCCGGGGAGCTGTTTTTT. This chain joins TRBV15 and TRBJ2-2; D is perhaps TRBD1 (6 bases). Germline V gene lookup returns CDR1 LNHNV and CDR2 YYDKDF (reference sequence). This CDR3 spans 14 amino acids. Trimming removed 0 bases from V and 6 bases from J, with 8 bases in between.